This TCR beta chain appears in the sequencing data of a study of T cell responses to AZD1222 COVID-19 vaccine. Comment on this clone: Its target is not known.

This CDR3 contains 15 residues. The ends were cut back, 3 bases at V and 2 bases at J, with 11 bases in the middle. The germline V gene encodes CDR1 LNHDA and CDR2 SQIVND (reference sequence). Study findings and constraints: Only five to seven individuals given AZD1222 were seropositive at baseline. CD4 TCRs associated with vaccination spanned spike, dominating at 160-218 and 743-854. Vaccination with two AZD1222 doses was followed by a rise in Spike-specific TCR breadth and depth. Only after the peak T cell response were repertoires sampled.

The table came from immunoSEQ multiplex PCR; TCRdb's copy has only in-frame clones and leaves some out. Here the sample spans about 130,000 clones, roughly 87% being singletons. The genes are TRBV19 and TRBJ1-5, with D unclear. The source material was peripheral blood, sampled on day 0 of MenACWY control vaccination. The receptor was derived from an adult in good health. The CDR3 sequence: CASSMPGVGNQPQHF. Here the CDR3 DNA reads TGTGCCAGTAGTATGCCGGGTGTAGGCAATCAGCCCCAGCATTTT.